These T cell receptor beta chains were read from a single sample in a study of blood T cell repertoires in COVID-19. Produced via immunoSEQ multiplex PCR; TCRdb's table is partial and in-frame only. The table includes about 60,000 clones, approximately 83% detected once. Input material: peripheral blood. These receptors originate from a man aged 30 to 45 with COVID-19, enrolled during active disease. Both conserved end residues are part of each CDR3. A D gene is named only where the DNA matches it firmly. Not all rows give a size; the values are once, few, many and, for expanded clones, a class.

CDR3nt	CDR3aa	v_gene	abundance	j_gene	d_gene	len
TGTGCCAGCAGCCAAGCCGGAGGACAGGGCCACACCGGGGAGCTGTTTTTT	CASSQAGGQGHTGELFF	TRBV14	.	TRBJ2-2	TRBD1	17
TGTGCCAGCAGCCAAGATACACAGTTTTATAATTCACCCCTCCACTTT	CASSQDTQFYNSPLHF	TRBV3-1/TRBV3-2	.	TRBJ1-6	.	16
TGTGCCAGCAGCGCCACGACAGGGCCCACCGGGGAGCTGTTTTTT	CASSATTGPTGELFF	TRBV9	.	TRBJ2-2	TRBD1	15
TGTGCCAGCAGCGCCGACAGTTACCCCTCTGGGGCCAACGTCCTGACTTTC	CASSADSYPSGANVLTF	TRBV9	once	TRBJ2-6	.	17
TGTGCCAGCAGCCCCCCGGGACAGTGGATACGGCAGTACTTC	CASSPPGQWIRQYF	TRBV11-2	.	TRBJ2-7	TRBD1	14
TGTGCCAGCAGTTACCGGAGGAACACTGAAGCTTTCTTT	CASSYRRNTEAFF	TRBV6-2/TRBV6-3	.	TRBJ1-1	.	13
TGTGCCAGTAGTACCGACCGGGACAACAAGGAAGCTTTCTTT	CASSTDRDNKEAFF	TRBV19	.	TRBJ1-1	.	14
TGTGCCAGCAGCCAAGGAAAAGGGGCCTGGGGTGGCTACACCTTC	CASSQGKGAWGGYTF	TRBV4-2	.	TRBJ1-2	.	15
TGTGCCAGCAGCACGAACGGCTATGGCTACACCTTC	CASSTNGYGYTF	TRBV7-3	few	TRBJ1-2	.	12
TGTGCCAGCAGTTTCGTCCACACCGGGGAGCTGTTTTTT	CASSFVHTGELFF	TRBV27	.	TRBJ2-2	.	13
TGTGCCAGCAGGGGGACTAGCGGCAACACAGATACGCAGTATTTT	CASRGTSGNTDTQYF	TRBV2	.	TRBJ2-3	TRBD2	15
TGTGCCAGCAGTCGAACGCAGACTAATGAAAAACTGTTTTTT	CASSRTQTNEKLFF	TRBV7-9	once	TRBJ1-4	.	14
TGTGCCAGCAGTTCCCGGGACATAGCCTACGAGCAGTACTTC	CASSSRDIAYEQYF	TRBV6-6	.	TRBJ2-7	.	14
TGTGCCAGCAGCCCCGGGACACCCTACGAGCAGTACTTC	CASSPGTPYEQYF	TRBV9	.	TRBJ2-7	.	13
TGTGCCACCAGTCCCGACGGGAGTGGCTACACCTTC	CATSPDGSGYTF	TRBV24-1	.	TRBJ1-2	.	12
TGCGCCAGCAGCTTGGAGCCAGGGCTTAATGAAAAACTGTTTTTT	CASSLEPGLNEKLFF	TRBV5-1	.	TRBJ1-4	.	15
TGTGCCAGCTCTCGGGATGGCAGGGGTAATTATGGCTACACCTTC	CASSRDGRGNYGYTF	TRBV6-5	.	TRBJ1-2	.	15
TGTGCCAGCAGCCAACGAGACTACACAGGGGACTATGGCTACACCTTC	CASSQRDYTGDYGYTF	TRBV3-1/TRBV3-2	.	TRBJ1-2	TRBD1	16
TGTGCCAGTAGTATCGACGGGGACACTGAAGCTTTCTTT	CASSIDGDTEAFF	TRBV19	.	TRBJ1-1	.	13
TGTGCCACCAGCAGAGAGGGTGGCACAGGGGGAACTGAAGCTTTCTTT	CATSREGGTGGTEAFF	TRBV15	.	TRBJ1-1	TRBD1	16
TGTGCCAGCAGCCAAGTGTGGGGGCTAGAGACCCAGTACTTC	CASSQVWGLETQYF	TRBV3-1/TRBV3-2	.	TRBJ2-5	.	14
TGTGCCAGCAGTGACTCGAGTCGGGAGAAGGACAATGAGCAGTTCTTC	CASSDSSREKDNEQFF	TRBV6-4	.	TRBJ2-1	.	16
TGTGCCTGGAGTCGACAGGGGAACTATGGCTACACCTTC	CAWSRQGNYGYTF	TRBV30	.	TRBJ1-2	TRBD1	13
TGTGCCAGCAGTCTAGCGCACTCCTACGAGCAGTACTTC	CASSLAHSYEQYF	TRBV28	.	TRBJ2-7	.	13
TGTGCCAGCAGCTCCAGACAGGAGATGAACACTGAAGCTTTCTTT	CASSSRQEMNTEAFF	TRBV5-5	.	TRBJ1-1	.	15
TGTGCCTGGATGCCTTCGGGGACTTGGTACCTTGATACGCAGTATTTT	CAWMPSGTWYLDTQYF	TRBV30	.	TRBJ2-3	.	16
TGTGCCAGCAGCGTAGGGGACAGGGATACTCAGCCCCAGCATTTT	CASSVGDRDTQPQHF	TRBV9	.	TRBJ1-5	TRBD1	15
TGTGCCAGCCGCCGTGGAGGGCCCACAGATACGCAGTATTTT	CASRRGGPTDTQYF	TRBV7-2	.	TRBJ2-3	.	14
TGCGCCAGCAGCTTGTCCTCCGGGGAGACCCAGTACTTC	CASSLSSGETQYF	TRBV5-1	once	TRBJ2-5	.	13
TGTGCCAGCAGCCAAGAAGGGGCAGGGGGTCGGTATGGCTACACCTTC	CASSQEGAGGRYGYTF	TRBV3-1/TRBV3-2	.	TRBJ1-2	TRBD1	16
TGCGCCAGCAGTGGACAGGGACCCACTGAAGCTTTCTTT	CASSGQGPTEAFF	TRBV10-1	.	TRBJ1-1	TRBD1	13
TGTGCCATCGCCACTAGCGGGACCAACAATGAGCAGTTCTTC	CAIATSGTNNEQFF	TRBV10-3	.	TRBJ2-1	TRBD2	14
TGCAGTGTCTCCGACAGGGCTGCTTTCTTT	CSVSDRAAFF	TRBV20-1	.	TRBJ1-1	TRBD1	10
TGTGCCACCAGTGATCGACAGGGAGTGCTCCACTTT	CATSDRQGVLHF	TRBV24-1	.	TRBJ1-6	TRBD1	12
TGTGCCAGTAGTCCCATTCGGGTTAGCTATGGCTACACCTTC	CASSPIRVSYGYTF	TRBV19	.	TRBJ1-2	.	14
TGCGCCAGCACTCCGGGACTAGGAGTTTTGGAGACCCAGTACTTC	CASTPGLGVLETQYF	TRBV5-1	.	TRBJ2-5	TRBD2	15
TGTGCCACCAGTGTCCCAGGGGAAGGCTACACCTTC	CATSVPGEGYTF	TRBV24-1	.	TRBJ1-2	.	12
TGTGCCAGCAGCTTAGCCGGGGAGACCCAGTACTTC	CASSLAGETQYF	TRBV7-8	.	TRBJ2-5	.	12
TGTGCCAGCAAGGATACTAGCGGGAGCAGGAACGAGCAGTACTTC	CASKDTSGSRNEQYF	TRBV28	few	TRBJ2-7	TRBD2	15
TGTGCCAGCAGCCGCGTCGAAACCGGGGAGCTGTTTTTT	CASSRVETGELFF	TRBV5-6	once	TRBJ2-2	.	13
TGTGCCAGTAGAACCAGGGGAGGCTACACCTTC	CASRTRGGYTF	TRBV19	once	TRBJ1-2	.	11
TGTGCCAGCAGCTTAGTAGTCATGAACACTGAAGCTTTCTTT	CASSLVVMNTEAFF	TRBV7-2	.	TRBJ1-1	.	14
TGTGCCAGCAGTGAGAAGGGGTGGGAACTGTTTTTT	CASSEKGWELFF	TRBV2	.	TRBJ1-4	.	12
TGTGCCAGCTCTACTAGCGGGAGGGACAATGAGCAGTTCTTC	CASSTSGRDNEQFF	TRBV18	.	TRBJ2-1	TRBD2	14
TGTGCCAGCAGCTTAGTGGACAGGGGTATTGCTTTCTTT	CASSLVDRGIAFF	TRBV7-9	.	TRBJ1-1	TRBD1	13
TGTGCCAGCAGTTCCAACCCCGGGCGAGGTAGTAGCGGGAGGGCCCCCACTCACTACGAGCAGTACTTC	CASSSNPGRGSSGRAPTHYEQYF	TRBV28	once	TRBJ2-7	TRBD2	23
TGTGCCAGCAGCTTGACCGGGTCTCAAGGCTGCACCTTC	CASSLTGSQGCTF	TRBV7-3	.	TRBJ1-2	.	13
TGTGCCAGTACCCAAGGGGCAGGGGGACCCTACGAGCAGTACTTC	CASTQGAGGPYEQYF	TRBV19	.	TRBJ2-7	TRBD1	15
TGTGCCAGCAGTTTAGGGAGGGGAACCCAGTACTTC	CASSLGRGTQYF	TRBV12-3/TRBV12-4	.	TRBJ2-5	.	12
TGTGCCAGCAGTTTAGGCAGTGAGCAGTTCTTC	CASSLGSEQFF	TRBV12-3/TRBV12-4	.	TRBJ2-1	.	11
TGTGCCATCAAGTCGCGGGGGTCCACTGAAGCTTTCTTT	CAIKSRGSTEAFF	TRBV10-3	.	TRBJ1-1	.	13
TGTGCCAGCAGCGGATCGGGGGGCACTGAAGCTTTCTTT	CASSGSGGTEAFF	TRBV9	.	TRBJ1-1	.	13
TGTGCCAGTAGACCGAGCGGGAGCTCCTACAATGAGCAGTTCTTC	CASRPSGSSYNEQFF	TRBV19	.	TRBJ2-1	TRBD2	15
TGTGCCAGCAGTGACTCCGGACTAGCGGGATACAATGAGCAGTTCTTC	CASSDSGLAGYNEQFF	TRBV6-4	few	TRBJ2-1	TRBD2	16
TGTGCCACCAGTGATCGAGGGGGGGTTGGAGGTGAGCAGTTCTTC	CATSDRGGVGGEQFF	TRBV24-1	once	TRBJ2-1	.	15
TGTGCCAGCAGTACCCCGGGGAGCGGGGTCTACGAGCAGTACTTC	CASSTPGSGVYEQYF	TRBV28	.	TRBJ2-7	TRBD2	15
TGTGCCAGCAGCGTAGGGGTAGCGGGAGGAACTAGCACAGATACGCAGTATTTT	CASSVGVAGGTSTDTQYF	TRBV9	.	TRBJ2-3	TRBD2	18
TGTGCCAGCAGCGGGCTAGCGGGAGGAATCGATACGCAGTATTTT	CASSGLAGGIDTQYF	TRBV7-2	.	TRBJ2-3	TRBD2	15
TGTGCCAGCAGCCTCGACAGGGGGCGGGCCACTGAAGCTTTCTTT	CASSLDRGRATEAFF	TRBV27	once	TRBJ1-1	TRBD1	15